One sample yielded the 18 T cell receptor beta chains listed below, sequenced in a study of blood T cell repertoires in COVID-19. Using immunoSEQ multiplex PCR, the repertoire was profiled, and TCRdb retains in-frame clones only, with some absent. The sample includes around 300,000 clones, 89% seen only once; the top ten take around 1.9%. The source material was PBMCs or T cells enriched from blood (not recorded which). Receptor source: a woman aged 60-70 years who had recovered from COVID-19.

This chain connects TRBV18 to TRBJ1-2; possible D gene TRBD1, 6 bases. The CDR3 totals 15 residues. The V gene lost 2 bases and the J gene lost 3 bases, with 13 bases spanning the gap. Germline V gene data show CDR1 as KGHSH and CDR2 as LQKENI. Written as DNA, the CDR3 is TGTGCCAGCTCACCAGCCACAGGGAAGGACTATGGCTACACCTTC. This codes for CASSPATGKDYGYTF.

This chain uses TRBV5-1 with TRBJ1-2, with a tentative D call TRBD1 (5 bases). The CDR3 is 13 amino acids. Germline-derived CDR1 and CDR2 are SGHRS and YFSETQ. Trimming removed 7 bases at V and 6 bases at J, with 16 bases between. The CDR3 reads CASRGAGINGYTF. The DNA for the CDR3 is TGCGCCAGCCGAGGGGCGGGGATAAATGGCTACACCTTC.

V usage is TRBV6-5 and J usage is TRBJ2-5, with TRBD2 as a possible D gene (6 bases). Trimming removed 6 bases at V and 6 bases at J, with 20 bases between. Germline assignment: CDR1 MNHEY and CDR2 SVGAGI. The CDR3 runs 15 residues. CDR3 residues: CASSVGGAAVKTQYF. In DNA form, the CDR3 reads TGTGCCAGCAGCGTTGGCGGGGCGGCGGTGAAGACCCAGTACTTC.

The chain carries TRBV5-1 and TRBJ2-7; TRBD1 agrees at 8 bases. Germline values: CDR1 SGHRS, CDR2 YFSETQ. This CDR3 has 16 amino acids. With V trimmed by 4 bases and J by 2 bases, 11 bases remained unmatched. The CDR3 sequence is CASSRSPDRVTYEQYF. The DNA for the CDR3 is TGCGCCAGCAGCCGCAGCCCGGACAGGGTCACCTACGAGCAGTACTTC.

In its sample, this clone was seen once. The V gene is TRBV5-6, the J gene TRBJ2-1, with D unclear. The germline CDR1 and CDR2 sequences are SGHDT and YYEEEE. This CDR3 region has 12 residues. Trimming left V 2 bases short and J 7 bases short, with 7 bases between. CDR3 sequence: CASSFSVNEQFF. Here the CDR3 DNA reads TGTGCCAGCAGCTTCTCAGTGAATGAGCAGTTCTTC.

J is TRBJ2-1 and V is TRBV4-2; the match to TRBD2 covers 11 bases. The CDR3 extends over 20 amino acids. Germline assignment: CDR1 LGHNA and CDR2 YNFKEQ. J lost 0 bases, V lost 3 bases, and 13 bases had no gene match. The CDR3 region is CASSQTLAGGYPSSYNEQFF. For the CDR3, the DNA is TGTGCCAGCAGCCAGACGCTAGCGGGAGGTTACCCGAGCTCCTACAATGAGCAGTTCTTC.

This rearrangement joins TRBV5-1 to TRBJ2-5; 8 bases map to TRBD2. The CDR3 has 16 amino acids. J was trimmed by 4 bases and V by 2 bases; bases with no gene match: 10. Germline values: CDR1 SGHRS, CDR2 YFSETQ. CDR3 amino acids: CASSFGERGNLETQYF. The CDR3 DNA follows: TGCGCCAGCAGCTTTGGAGAGCGGGGGAACTTAGAGACCCAGTACTTC.

The chain carries TRBV9 and TRBJ1-1; 7 nucleotides agree with TRBD1. V gave up 4 bases and J gave up 1 base; unmatched junction bases: 4. Looked up from germline, CDR1 is SGDLS and CDR2 is YYNGEE. The CDR3 loop spans 14 amino acids. CDR3 DNA: TGTGCCAGCAGCCAAAGACAGGGGAACACTGAAGCTTTCTTT. This sequence encodes CASSQRQGNTEAFF. The full variable domain, rest sourced from reference TRBV9 and TRBJ1-1, is DSGVTQTPKHLITATGQRVTLRCSPRSGDLSVYWYQQSLDQGLQFLIQYYNGEERAKGNILERFSAQQFPDLHSELNLSSLELGDSALYFCASSQRQGNTEAFFGQGTRLTVV.

This clone was counted a single time. The chain combines TRBV5-1 with TRBJ2-5; 7 nucleotides line up with TRBD1. CDR1 is SGHRS and CDR2 is YFSETQ in the germline V gene. This CDR3 has 14 residues. V lost 9 bases, J lost 5 bases, and 13 bases stayed unmatched. This chain's CDR3 is CATKATGEKETQYF. The CDR3 DNA reads TGCGCCACCAAAGCCACAGGGGAGAAGGAGACCCAGTACTTC.

The chain is built from TRBV5-1 and TRBJ2-5, with 10 bases fitting TRBD1. The trim removed 0 bases at V and 5 bases at J, leaving 7 bases unmatched. Germline V gene lookup returns CDR1 SGHRS and CDR2 YFSETQ. This CDR3 contains 16 residues. For the CDR3, the DNA is TGCGCCAGCAGCTTGGGAGGGACAGGGGTTTCGGAGACCCAGTACTTC. This codes for CASSLGGTGVSETQYF. Supplemented by reference TRBV5-1 and TRBJ2-5, the full variable domain reads KAGVTQTPRYLIKTRGQQVTLSCSPISGHRSVSWYQQTPGQGLQFLFEYFSETQRNKGNFPGRFSGRQFSNSRSEMNVSTLELGDSALYLCASSLGGTGVSETQYFGPGTRLLVL.

This clone was recorded a few times. The chain is built from TRBV7-9 and TRBJ2-2; D is unclear. The V end was cut by 2 bases, the J end by 8 bases, with 3 bases between. Germline lookup yields CDR1 SEHNR and CDR2 FQNEAQ (reference sequence). This CDR3 spans 11 amino acids. CDR3 DNA: TGTGCCAGCAGCTTATCAGGGGAGCTGTTTTTT. This sequence encodes CASSLSGELFF.

The chain is built from TRBV5-1 and TRBJ2-4; TRBD1 is a possible D gene (5 bases). V lost 2 bases to trimming and J lost 3 bases, with 12 bases between them. Germline CDR1 is SGHRS and CDR2 is YFSETQ. The CDR3 runs 15 residues. The CDR3: CASSFGQGDKNIQYF. The DNA for the CDR3 is TGCGCCAGCAGCTTTGGCCAGGGTGACAAAAACATTCAGTACTTC.

This sequence joins TRBV29-1 and TRBJ2-5, with D possibly matching TRBD2 (7 bases). Looked up from germline, CDR1 is SQVTM and CDR2 is ANQGSEA. V dropped 6 bases and J dropped 6 bases, with 11 bases sitting between them. CDR3 length equals 11 residues. The DNA for the CDR3 is TGCAGCGTCCCCGGGGGGCAGACCCAGTACTTC. Its protein is CSVPGGQTQYF.

The chain is built from TRBV7-9 and TRBJ1-1; D not certain. This CDR3 has 15 amino acids. The germline V gene has CDR1 SEHNR and CDR2 FQNEAQ (reference sequence). Trimming left V 5 bases short and J 2 bases short, with 15 bases between. Here the CDR3 reads CASSHQVPGNTEAFF. The CDR3 DNA follows: TGTGCCAGCAGCCATCAGGTCCCGGGAAACACTGAAGCTTTCTTT.

The rearrangement uses TRBV11-3 and TRBJ1-1; D is perhaps TRBD1 (5 bases). The CDR3 has 14 amino acids. Per germline, CDR1 SGHNT and CDR2 YENEEA. Trimming pared 6 bases from V and 0 bases from J, leaving 11 bases between. CDR3 in amino acids: CASRRPGLNTEAFF. CDR3 coding DNA: TGTGCCAGCAGGAGGCCAGGGCTGAACACTGAAGCTTTCTTT.

The gene calls are TRBV12-5 and TRBJ1-5; TRBD1 aligns across 8 bases. J gave up 8 bases and V 3 bases, and 12 bases lay outside the gene matches. CDR3 length: 16 amino acids. Per germline, CDR1 LGHNT and CDR2 FRNRAP. This CDR3 reads CASGFRPGQGAEPQHF. CDR3 nucleotides: TGTGCTAGTGGTTTCAGGCCCGGGCAGGGGGCCGAGCCCCAGCATTTT. The complete variable domain, with remaining parts taken from reference TRBV12-5 and TRBJ1-5, reads DARVTQTPRHKVTEMGQEVTMRCQPILGHNTVFWYRQTMMQGLELLAYFRNRAPLDDSGMPKDRFSAEMPDATLATLKIQPSEPRDSAVYFCASGFRPGQGAEPQHFGDGTRLSIL.

V is TRBV7-2 and J is TRBJ2-1; 10 bases line up with TRBD2. After removal of 3 bases from V and 7 bases from J, the junction contained 6 bases not matched to a gene. The CDR3 is 15 residues long. The germline gives CDR1 SGHTA, CDR2 FQGNSA. CDR3 region: CASSFSSGSGNEQFF. CDR3 sequence (DNA): TGTGCCAGCAGCTTCTCTAGCGGGAGTGGGAATGAGCAGTTCTTC.

The rearrangement uses TRBV5-1 and TRBJ2-7; the D gene is possibly TRBD2 (6 bases). This CDR3 has 16 residues. Trimming removed 4 bases at V and 4 bases at J, with 21 bases between. Germline CDR1 is SGHRS and CDR2 is YFSETQ. In DNA, the CDR3 is TGCGCCAGCAGCCCCCAAGGAGGGCTTCCCCTTTACGAGCAGTACTTC. It is translated as CASSPQGGLPLYEQYF.